These 14 T cell receptor beta chains share one sample of origin, sequenced in a study of blood T cell repertoires in COVID-19. Generated by immunoSEQ multiplex PCR, the TCRdb table keeps only in-frame clones and is missing some. The sample holds over 250,000 clones, 88% seen once. Sequencing input: peripheral blood. These TCRs come from a woman aged 30 to 39 with acute or convalescent COVID-19.

This clone was counted a few times. V and J are TRBV5-1 and TRBJ2-1; 7 bases line up with TRBD1. Per germline, CDR1 SGHRS and CDR2 YFSETQ. With 0 bases clipped from V and 7 bases from J, the junction kept 4 bases outside the gene matches. The CDR3 runs to 14 residues. CDR3 residues: CASSLEGTENEQFF. The CDR3 DNA reads TGCGCCAGCAGCTTGGAAGGGACAGAAAATGAGCAGTTCTTC. Variable domain in full (rest from reference TRBV5-1 and TRBJ2-1): KAGVTQTPRYLIKTRGQQVTLSCSPISGHRSVSWYQQTPGQGLQFLFEYFSETQRNKGNFPGRFSGRQFSNSRSEMNVSTLELGDSALYLCASSLEGTENEQFFGPGTRLTVL.

This clone was observed a single time. V and J are TRBV7-3 and TRBJ2-7; 13 bases align to TRBD2. The CDR3 is made up of 14 amino acids. Unmatched junction bases numbered 5, after V lost 5 bases and J lost 7 bases. Per germline, CDR1 SGHTA and CDR2 FQGTGA. The CDR3 DNA reads TGTGCCAGCAGCGCACTAGCGGGAGGGTATGAGCAGTACTTC. Residues: CASSALAGGYEQYF. The entire variable domain, with the rest obtained from reference TRBV7-3 and TRBJ2-7, is as follows: GAGVSQTPSNKVTEKGKYVELRCDPISGHTALYWYRQSLGQGPEFLIYFQGTGAADDSGLPNDRFFAVRPEGSVSTLKIQRTERGDSAVYLCASSALAGGYEQYFGPGTRLTVT.

The chain carries TRBV29-1 and TRBJ2-5; possibly TRBD1 for D (6 bases). The V gene lost 7 bases and the J gene lost 4 bases, with 13 bases spanning the gap. CDR1 is SQVTM and CDR2 is ANQGSEA in the germline V gene. This CDR3 spans 12 amino acids. The chain's CDR3 is CSATHRVETQYF. The DNA for the CDR3 is TGCAGCGCGACACACAGGGTAGAGACCCAGTACTTC.

The chain links TRBV19 to TRBJ2-1; 8 bases map to TRBD1. Germline V gene lookup returns CDR1 LNHDA and CDR2 SQIVND (reference sequence). The trim removed 3 bases at V and 0 bases at J, leaving 4 bases unmatched. The CDR3 spans 16 residues. CDR3 DNA: TGTGCCAGTAGTATGCCCGGGACAGGCTCCTACAATGAGCAGTTCTTC. Amino acid sequence: CASSMPGTGSYNEQFF.

The chain links TRBV7-9 to TRBJ2-1; maybe TRBD1 (6 bases). This CDR3 contains 13 residues. V lost 3 bases, J lost 6 bases, and 9 bases lay in between. The germline CDR1 and CDR2 sequences are SEHNR and FQNEAQ (reference sequence). Written as DNA, the CDR3 is TGTGCCAGCAGCTTTGTCAGGGGCAATGAGCAGTTCTTC. Translation gives CASSFVRGNEQFF.

The V gene is TRBV9, the J gene TRBJ2-7; 8 nucleotides match TRBD2. The germline gives CDR1 SGDLS, CDR2 YYNGEE. The CDR3 loop spans 14 amino acids. After removal of 3 bases from V and 6 bases from J, the junction contained 8 bases not matched to a gene. This CDR3 is CASSADGLAGEQYF. The CDR3 DNA follows: TGTGCCAGCAGCGCGGACGGACTAGCCGGCGAGCAGTACTTC. Full variable domain (missing parts from reference TRBV9 and TRBJ2-7): DSGVTQTPKHLITATGQRVTLRCSPRSGDLSVYWYQQSLDQGLQFLIQYYNGEERAKGNILERFSAQQFPDLHSELNLSSLELGDSALYFCASSADGLAGEQYFGPGTRLTVT.

The genes are TRBV11-3 and TRBJ2-1; possibly TRBD2 for D (6 bases). Germline V gives CDR1 SGHNT, CDR2 YENEEA. The V end was cut by 0 bases, the J end by 0 bases, with 18 bases between. The CDR3 runs 19 residues. The CDR3 here is CASSLDRFGGDSSYNEQFF. In DNA form, the CDR3 reads TGTGCCAGCAGCTTAGATCGGTTCGGAGGGGATAGCTCCTACAATGAGCAGTTCTTC.

The DNA of the CDR3 is TGTGCCAGCAGCTTGTATGGGCAGGGCACCTACGAGCAGTACTTC. Encoded protein: CASSLYGQGTYEQYF. This rearrangement joins TRBV5-4 to TRBJ2-7, with D possibly matching TRBD1 (5 bases). The germline V gene encodes CDR1 SGHNT and CDR2 YYREEE (reference sequence). The CDR3 has 15 amino acids. The V end was cut by 1 base, the J end by 2 bases, with 13 bases between. Together with reference TRBV5-4 and TRBJ2-7, the CDR3 gives the full variable domain: ETGVTQSPTHLIKTRGQQVTLRCSSQSGHNTVSWYQQALGQGPQFIFQYYREEENGRGNFPPRFSGLQFPNYSSELNVNALELDDSALYLCASSLYGQGTYEQYFGPGTRLTVT.

The V call is TRBV7-7, the J call TRBJ2-2, with D tentatively TRBD1 (6 bases). V lost 1 base and J 2 bases, leaving 11 bases between the germline ends. CDR3 size: 16 residues. Germline V CDR1 and CDR2: SSHAT, FNYEAQ (reference sequence). The CDR3 DNA sequence: TGTGCCAGCAGCTTAGGACTGGGACATAACACCGGGGAGCTGTTTTTT. Its protein product is CASSLGLGHNTGELFF.

The J gene is TRBJ1-1, the V gene TRBV3-1 (or the pseudogene TRBV3-2); maybe TRBD1 (6 bases). This CDR3 has 14 residues. V was trimmed by 0 bases and J by 11 bases, leaving 16 bases between them. Germline assignment: CDR1 LGHDT and CDR2 YNNKEL (reference sequence). This CDR3 is CASSQDFTGRGAFF. CDR3 coding DNA: TGTGCCAGCAGCCAAGATTTCACAGGGCGGGGGGCTTTCTTT.

CDR3 sequence (DNA): TGTGCCAGCAGTCACGCCGGGACTAGCGGGACCAAGAGGACCCAGTACTTC. Translated, it gives CASSHAGTSGTKRTQYF. The chain carries TRBV6-6 and TRBJ2-5; 13 bases map to TRBD2. The CDR3 extends over 17 amino acids. Germline loops: CDR1 MNHNY, CDR2 SVGAGI (reference sequence). V was pared by 5 bases and J by 7 bases, with 13 bases of the junction left unmatched.

This chain joins TRBV5-6 and TRBJ1-3; 10 bases are a match to TRBD1. The CDR3 is 15 amino acids. In germline, CDR1 is SGHDT, CDR2 YYEEEE. V shed 4 bases, J shed 7 bases, and the junction held 8 bases outside the gene matches. CDR3 amino acids: CASSDTGQGMNTIYF. CDR3 nucleotides: TGTGCCAGCAGCGACACGGGACAGGGGATGAACACCATATATTTT.

The chain links TRBV6-5 to TRBJ1-6; a weak D match, TRBD1 (6 bases). Trimming pared 0 bases from V and 7 bases from J, leaving 7 bases between. Germline CDR1 MNHEY, CDR2 SVGAGI. The CDR3 contains 14 residues. The CDR3 DNA is TGTGCCAGCAGTTACTCGAGGGGGAATTCACCCCTCCACTTT. It yields the protein CASSYSRGNSPLHF.

This chain uses TRBV13 with TRBJ1-2, with 9 positions matching TRBD1. With 5 bases clipped from V and 0 bases from J, the junction kept 4 bases outside the gene matches. Per the germline V gene, CDR1 is PRHDT and CDR2 is FYEKMQ (reference sequence). This CDR3 spans 15 amino acids. The DNA of the CDR3 is TGTGCCAGCAGCGGCACAGGGGGCGCTAACTATGGCTACACCTTC. It is translated as CASSGTGGANYGYTF.